The present T cell receptor (beta chain) was sequenced within a study of early T cells in non-severe SARS-CoV-2 infection. Study summary: The study sequenced bulk RNA from unsorted whole blood, with chains unpaired.

Tagging with unique molecular identifiers was applied to individual cDNA molecules. From the 5' RACE reads, TCRdb called clonotypes with MiXCR, one entry per CDR3 protein. The table shows 75,000 to 100,000 distinct CDR3 sequences, with 15% to 20% occurring only once. Trimming cost V 8 bases and J 6 bases, with 20 bases left between them. Germline lookup yields CDR1 MDHEN and CDR2 SYDVKM. The CDR3 has 15 amino acids. In regard to this clonotype: What it binds is not known.

The study, taken as a whole, reports: The VDJdb matching leaned toward anti-spike CD8 responses and overlooked private and CD4 specificities.

Sequenced: whole blood. The TCR sequence derives from an adult who was a healthcare worker with PCR-confirmed SARS-CoV-2 infection or an uninfected control (not recorded which). The V call is TRBV28, the J call TRBJ1-5; D may be TRBD1 (5 bases). DNA for the CDR3: TGTGCCAGCCGGTCCGGGACTCGCGAAGCTCAGCCCCAGCATTTT. Encoded protein: CASRSGTREAQPQHF. The complete variable domain, with remaining parts taken from reference TRBV28 and TRBJ1-5, reads DVKVTQSSRYLVKRTGEKVFLECVQDMDHENMFWYRQDPGLGLRLIYFSYDVKMKEKGDIPEGYSVSREKKERFSLILESASTNQTSMYLCASRSGTREAQPQHFGDGTRLSIL.